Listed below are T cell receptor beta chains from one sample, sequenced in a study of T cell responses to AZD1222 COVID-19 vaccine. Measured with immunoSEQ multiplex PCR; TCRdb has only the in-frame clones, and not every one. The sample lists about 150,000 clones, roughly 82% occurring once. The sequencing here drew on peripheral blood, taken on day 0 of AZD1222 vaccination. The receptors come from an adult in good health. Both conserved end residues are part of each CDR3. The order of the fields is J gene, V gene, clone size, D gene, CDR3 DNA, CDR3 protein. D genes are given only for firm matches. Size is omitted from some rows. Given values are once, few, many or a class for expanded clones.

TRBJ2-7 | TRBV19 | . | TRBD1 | TGTGCCAGTAGTATTTCCGGGACAGGGGGCTCCTACGAGCAGTACTTC | CASSISGTGGSYEQYF
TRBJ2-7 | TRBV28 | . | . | TGTGCCAGCAGAGGGTCAGCTTCCTACGAGCAGTACTTC | CASRGSASYEQYF
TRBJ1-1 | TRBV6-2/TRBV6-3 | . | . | TGTGCCAGCAGTTACCCCGACAGATCTGAAGCTTTCTTT | CASSYPDRSEAFF
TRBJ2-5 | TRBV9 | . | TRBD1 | TGTGCCAGCAGCGTCGGAAGCGGACAGGGCGCACAGAGAGAGACCCAGTACTTC | CASSVGSGQGAQRETQYF
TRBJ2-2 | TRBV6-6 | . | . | TGTGCCAGCAGCCAGACGGGCTCGCTGGGGACCGGGGAGCTGTTTTTT | CASSQTGSLGTGELFF
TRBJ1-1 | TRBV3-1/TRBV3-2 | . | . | TGTGCCAGCAGCCCAACTCCAGGGAAAGCTTTCTTT | CASSPTPGKAFF
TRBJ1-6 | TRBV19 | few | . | TGTGCCAGTAGTCGACTCTATAATTCACCCCTCCACTTT | CASSRLYNSPLHF
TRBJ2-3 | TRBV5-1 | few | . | TGCGCCAGCAGTATCACTGGTATGTCAGATACGCAGTATTTT | CASSITGMSDTQYF
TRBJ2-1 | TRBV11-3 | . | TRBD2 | TGTGCCAGCAGCTTAGACTTCTCCACTAGCGGGCCCTACAATGAGCAGTTCTTC | CASSLDFSTSGPYNEQFF
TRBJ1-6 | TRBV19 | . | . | TGTGCCAGTAGTATTTCCCTTCCCCTCCACTTT | CASSISLPLHF
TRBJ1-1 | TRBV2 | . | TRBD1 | TGTGCCAGCAGTGTCCAAGGGGCCGGGACAGGGGGAACTGAAGCTTTCTTT | CASSVQGAGTGGTEAFF
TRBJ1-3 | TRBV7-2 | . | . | TGTGCCAGCAGCTTAAGGATGGCTGGATACTCTGGAAACACCATATATTTT | CASSLRMAGYSGNTIYF
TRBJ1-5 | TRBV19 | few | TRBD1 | TGTGCCAGTAGTCTTAACCGGGACAGGGTGGGGCAGCCCCAGCATTTT | CASSLNRDRVGQPQHF
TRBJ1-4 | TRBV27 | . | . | TGTGCCAGCAGGGCTGGAAGGGGTGAAAAACTGTTTTTT | CASRAGRGEKLFF
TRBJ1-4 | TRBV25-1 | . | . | TGTGCCAGCAGTGGGCCGTCGCGCGGGGCGAATGAAAAACTGTTTTTT | CASSGPSRGANEKLFF
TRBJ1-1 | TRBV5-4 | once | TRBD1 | TGTGCCAGCAGCCTCCCAGGGGGCTCGAGCACTGAAGCTTTCTTT | CASSLPGGSSTEAFF
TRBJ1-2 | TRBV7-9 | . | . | TGTGCCAGCAGCTTAGCCGCAGGGAATGGCTACACCTTC | CASSLAAGNGYTF
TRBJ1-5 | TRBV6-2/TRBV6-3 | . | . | TGTGCCAGCAGTTTCAACAGGGACCTAGGGCAGCCCCAGCATTTT | CASSFNRDLGQPQHF
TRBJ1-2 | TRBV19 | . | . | TGTGCCAGTAGTAGCCAGGGCTTCTATGGCTACACCTTC | CASSSQGFYGYTF
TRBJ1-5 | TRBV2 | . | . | TGTGCCAGCAGTCAGGGGCTCCGGGGCAATCAGCCCCAGCATTTT | CASSQGLRGNQPQHF
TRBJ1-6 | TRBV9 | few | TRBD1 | TGTGCCAGCAGTGGTGGACAGGGACGAGATAATTCACCCCTCCACTTT | CASSGGQGRDNSPLHF
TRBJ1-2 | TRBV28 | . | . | TGTGCCAGCAGGGAGGGAGTAAACTATGGCTACACCTTC | CASREGVNYGYTF
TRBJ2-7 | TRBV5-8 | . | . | TGTGCCAGCAGCTTGGTTTTCGGATCGAAAAACCAGGTAACCTACGAGCAGTACTTC | CASSLVFGSKNQVTYEQYF
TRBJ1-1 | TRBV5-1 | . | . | TGCGCCAGCAGCATTACCGGGCAGAAAACTGAAGCTTTCTTT | CASSITGQKTEAFF